This T cell receptor beta chain derives from a study of blood T cells in healthy people across ages. In regard to this clonotype: Its antigen is still unknown.

Regarding the study as a whole: Reliance upon unsorted PBMCs precluded definitive naive versus antigen-experienced comparison.

The use of a sample-barcoded 5' primer and a J-beta primer mix characterized a second PCR of roughly 7 to 11 cycles. Every sample gave at least 2.5 million paired-end reads containing CDR3. TCRdb reanalysed the 5' RACE reads using MiXCR and keeps one entry per CDR3 protein. The sample includes fewer than 650,000 distinct CDR3 sequences, 27% of them seen just once. This CDR3 is built from 15 residues. Germline loops: CDR1 DFQATT, CDR2 SNEGSKA (reference sequence). J lost 7 bases, V lost 3 bases, and 8 bases had no gene match. A further study also used this sample, focusing on T cells of mothers and their children. This second report adds: Using the M1S primer, the second PCR added sample barcodes along with 2-4 random nucleotides. Detection of persistent microchimeric T cell clones did not occur.

The rearrangement uses TRBV20-1 and TRBJ2-3, with 12 bases identical to TRBD2. The TCR originated in a boy younger than 10 in good health. Sequences were obtained from blood. The CDR3 DNA reads as TGCAGTGCTAGTGTTCCGAGGACTAGCGGGAATACGCAGTATTTT. This encodes CSASVPRTSGNTQYF.